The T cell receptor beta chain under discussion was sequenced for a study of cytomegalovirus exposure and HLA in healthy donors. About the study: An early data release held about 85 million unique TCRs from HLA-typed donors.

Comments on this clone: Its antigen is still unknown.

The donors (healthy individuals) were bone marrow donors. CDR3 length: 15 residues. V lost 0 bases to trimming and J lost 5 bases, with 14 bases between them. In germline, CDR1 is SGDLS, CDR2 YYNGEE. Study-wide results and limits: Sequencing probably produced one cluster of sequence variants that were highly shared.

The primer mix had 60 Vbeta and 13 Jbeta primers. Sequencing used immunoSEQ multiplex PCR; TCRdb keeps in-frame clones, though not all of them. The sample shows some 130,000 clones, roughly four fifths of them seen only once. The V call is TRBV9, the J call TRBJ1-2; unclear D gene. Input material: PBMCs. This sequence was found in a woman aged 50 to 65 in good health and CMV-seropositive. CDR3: CASSVEVGDGYGYTF. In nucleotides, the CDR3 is TGTGCCAGCAGCGTAGAGGTGGGCGACGGATATGGCTACACCTTC.